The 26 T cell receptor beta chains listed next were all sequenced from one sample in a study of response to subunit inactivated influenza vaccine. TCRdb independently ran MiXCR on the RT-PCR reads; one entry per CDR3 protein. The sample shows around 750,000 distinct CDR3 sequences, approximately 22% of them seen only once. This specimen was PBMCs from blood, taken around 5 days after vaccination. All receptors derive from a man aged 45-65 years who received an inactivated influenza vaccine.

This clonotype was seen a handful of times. The CDR3 reads CSARPEREGPYNEQFF. CDR3 coding DNA: TGCAGTGCGAGGCCAGAGCGGGAGGGACCCTACAATGAGCAGTTCTTC. The rearrangement uses TRBV20-1 and TRBJ2-1, with 10 nucleotides matching TRBD2. The CDR3 consists of 16 residues. Germline-derived CDR1 and CDR2 are DFQATT and SNEGSKA (reference sequence). The junction had 10 bases not matched to a gene; V was cut back by 6 bases and J by 2 bases.

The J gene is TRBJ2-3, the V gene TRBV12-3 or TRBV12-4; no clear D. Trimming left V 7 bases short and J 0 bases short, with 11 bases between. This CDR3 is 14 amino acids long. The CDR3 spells CASTLTLSTDTQYF. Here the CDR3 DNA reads TGTGCCAGCACTCTGACACTAAGCACAGATACGCAGTATTTT.

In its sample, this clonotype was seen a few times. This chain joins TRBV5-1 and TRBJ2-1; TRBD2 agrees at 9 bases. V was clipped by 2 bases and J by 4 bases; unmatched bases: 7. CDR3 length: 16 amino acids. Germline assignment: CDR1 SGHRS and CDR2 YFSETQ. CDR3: CASSFAGGPVYNEQFF. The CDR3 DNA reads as TGCGCCAGCAGCTTCGCGGGAGGGCCCGTATACAATGAGCAGTTCTTC.

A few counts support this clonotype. The CDR3 loop is CASSTWGRDVENEQFF. The CDR3 DNA is TGTGCCAGCAGCACGTGGGGGAGAGACGTGGAAAATGAGCAGTTCTTC. The chain links TRBV12-3 or TRBV12-4 to TRBJ2-1; D is tentatively TRBD1 or TRBD2 (5 bases each). The CDR3 is made up of 16 amino acids. V gave up 6 bases and J gave up 7 bases, with 22 bases separating them.

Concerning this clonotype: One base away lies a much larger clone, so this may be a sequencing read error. This chain's CDR3 is CASSQDRGNLFF. The DNA for the CDR3 is TGCGCCAGCAGCCAAGATAGGGGAAATCTGTTTTTT. This chain uses TRBV4-3 with TRBJ1-4, with a weak D call TRBD1 (5 bases). Trimming shortened V by 0 bases and J by 14 bases, and 10 bases separated the two germline ends. CDR3 length equals 12 residues. Per germline, CDR1 LGHNA and CDR2 YSLEER.

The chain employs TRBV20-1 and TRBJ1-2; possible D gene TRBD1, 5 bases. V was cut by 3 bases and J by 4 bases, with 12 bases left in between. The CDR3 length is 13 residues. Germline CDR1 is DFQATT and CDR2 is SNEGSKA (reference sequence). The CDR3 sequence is CSARKRGGYGYTF. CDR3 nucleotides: TGCAGTGCTAGGAAACGTGGGGGCTATGGCTACACCTTC.

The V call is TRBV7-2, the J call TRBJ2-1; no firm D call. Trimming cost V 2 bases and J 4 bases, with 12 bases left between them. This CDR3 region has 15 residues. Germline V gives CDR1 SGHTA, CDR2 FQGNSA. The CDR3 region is CASSLSLDKYNEQFF. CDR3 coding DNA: TGTGCCAGCAGCTTATCCTTAGACAAATACAATGAGCAGTTCTTC. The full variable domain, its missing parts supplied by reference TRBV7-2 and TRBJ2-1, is GAGVSQSPSNKVTEKGKDVELRCDPISGHTALYWYRQSLGQGLEFLIYFQGNSAPDKSGLPSDRFSAERTGGSVSTLTIQRTQQEDSAVYLCASSLSLDKYNEQFFGPGTRLTVL.

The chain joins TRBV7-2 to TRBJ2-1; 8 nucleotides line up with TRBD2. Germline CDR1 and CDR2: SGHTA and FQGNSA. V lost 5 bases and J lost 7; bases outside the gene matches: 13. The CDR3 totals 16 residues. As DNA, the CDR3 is TGTGCCAGCAGCCCCAGCTCGGGACTAGGAGGGAATGAGCAGTTCTTC. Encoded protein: CASSPSSGLGGNEQFF.

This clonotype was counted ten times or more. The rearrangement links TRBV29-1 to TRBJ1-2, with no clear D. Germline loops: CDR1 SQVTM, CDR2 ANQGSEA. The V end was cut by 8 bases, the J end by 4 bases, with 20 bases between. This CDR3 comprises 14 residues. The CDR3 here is CSLAMASGTYGYTF. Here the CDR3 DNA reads TGCAGCCTTGCAATGGCCAGCGGAACCTATGGCTACACCTTC.

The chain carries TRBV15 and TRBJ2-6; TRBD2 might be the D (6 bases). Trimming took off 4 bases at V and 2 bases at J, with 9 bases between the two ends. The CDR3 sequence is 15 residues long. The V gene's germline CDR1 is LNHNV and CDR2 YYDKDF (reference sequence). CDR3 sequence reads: CATSKGGAGANVLTF. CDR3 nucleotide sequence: TGTGCCACCAGCAAGGGAGGCGCTGGGGCCAACGTCCTGACTTTC.

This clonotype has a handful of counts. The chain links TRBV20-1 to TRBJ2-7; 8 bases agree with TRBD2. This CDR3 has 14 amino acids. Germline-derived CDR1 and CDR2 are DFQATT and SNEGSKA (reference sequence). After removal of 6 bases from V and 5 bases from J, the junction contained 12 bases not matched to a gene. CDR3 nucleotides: TGCAGTGCCAGCGGGAGCGGGAGTCTGGACGAGCAGTACTTC. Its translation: CSASGSGSLDEQYF.

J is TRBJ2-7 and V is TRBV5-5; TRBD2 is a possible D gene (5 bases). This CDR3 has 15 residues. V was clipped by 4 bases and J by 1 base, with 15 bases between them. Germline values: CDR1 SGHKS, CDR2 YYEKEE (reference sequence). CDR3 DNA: TGTGCCAGCAGCACCGGACTGACGAATTCCTACGAGCAGTACTTC. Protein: CASSTGLTNSYEQYF.

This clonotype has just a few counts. CDR3 DNA sequence: TGTGCCAGCAGCCCAGACGGGGGCAACTACGAGCAGTACTTC. It specifies CASSPDGGNYEQYF. The chain uses TRBV7-2 and TRBJ2-7; either TRBD1 or TRBD2 may supply D (6 bases each). Trimming stripped 5 bases from V and 3 bases from J, with 14 bases between. The CDR3 contains 14 residues. The germline gives CDR1 SGHTA, CDR2 FQGNSA. Supplemented by reference TRBV7-2 and TRBJ2-7, the full variable domain reads GAGVSQSPSNKVTEKGKDVELRCDPISGHTALYWYRQSLGQGLEFLIYFQGNSAPDKSGLPSDRFSAERTGGSVSTLTIQRTQQEDSAVYLCASSPDGGNYEQYFGPGTRLTVT.

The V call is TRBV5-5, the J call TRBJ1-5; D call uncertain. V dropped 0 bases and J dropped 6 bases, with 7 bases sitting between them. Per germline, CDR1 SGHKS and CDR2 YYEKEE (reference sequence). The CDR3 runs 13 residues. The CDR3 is CASSLEEFQPQHF. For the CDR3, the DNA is TGTGCCAGCAGCTTGGAGGAATTTCAGCCCCAGCATTTT.

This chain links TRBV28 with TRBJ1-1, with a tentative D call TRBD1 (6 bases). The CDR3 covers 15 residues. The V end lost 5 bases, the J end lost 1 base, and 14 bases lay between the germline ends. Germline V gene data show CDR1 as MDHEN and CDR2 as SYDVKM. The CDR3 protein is CASSRAGVKNTEAFF. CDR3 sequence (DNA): TGTGCCAGCAGTCGCGCAGGGGTGAAGAACACTGAAGCTTTCTTT.

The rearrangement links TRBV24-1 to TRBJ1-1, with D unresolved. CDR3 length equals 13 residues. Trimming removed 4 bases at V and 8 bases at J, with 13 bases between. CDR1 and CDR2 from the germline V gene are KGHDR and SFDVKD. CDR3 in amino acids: CATSDPHGTEAFF. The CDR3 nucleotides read TGTGCCACCAGTGACCCCCACGGCACCGAAGCTTTCTTT.

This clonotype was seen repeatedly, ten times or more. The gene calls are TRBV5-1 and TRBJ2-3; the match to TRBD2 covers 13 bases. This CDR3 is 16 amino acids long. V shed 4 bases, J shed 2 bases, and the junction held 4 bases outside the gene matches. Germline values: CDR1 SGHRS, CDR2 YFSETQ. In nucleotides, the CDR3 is TGCGCCAGCAGCCTGGGACTAGCGGGGATCACAGATACGCAGTATTTT. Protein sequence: CASSLGLAGITDTQYF.

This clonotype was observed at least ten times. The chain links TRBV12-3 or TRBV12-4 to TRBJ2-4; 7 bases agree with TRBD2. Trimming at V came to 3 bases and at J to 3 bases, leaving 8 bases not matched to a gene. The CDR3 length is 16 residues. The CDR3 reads CASSFGGGLGKNIQYF. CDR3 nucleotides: TGTGCCAGCAGTTTCGGGGGAGGGCTAGGCAAAAACATTCAGTACTTC.

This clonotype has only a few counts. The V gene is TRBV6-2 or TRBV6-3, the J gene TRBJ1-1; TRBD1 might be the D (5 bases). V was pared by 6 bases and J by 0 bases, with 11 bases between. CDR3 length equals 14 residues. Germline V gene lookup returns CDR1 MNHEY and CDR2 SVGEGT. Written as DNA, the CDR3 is TGTGCCAGCAGGAGACGAGGGGTGAACACTGAAGCTTTCTTT. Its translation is CASRRRGVNTEAFF.

DNA for the CDR3: TGTGCCAGCAGTTACCGCCAGCGGGGGGCCGGCGGGGAGCTGTTTTTT. Protein product: CASSYRQRGAGGELFF. The chain recombines TRBV6-2 or TRBV6-3 with TRBJ2-2; 9 positions agree with TRBD2. Germline V gene data show CDR1 as MNHEY and CDR2 as SVGEGT. The CDR3 spans 16 residues. The trim removed 2 bases at V and 7 bases at J, leaving 8 bases unmatched.

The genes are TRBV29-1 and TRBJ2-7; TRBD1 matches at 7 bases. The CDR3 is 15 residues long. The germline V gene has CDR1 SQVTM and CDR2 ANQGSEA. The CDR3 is CRGSTYRDSTYEQYF. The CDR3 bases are TGCAGGGGTTCAACATACCGGGACAGTACCTACGAGCAGTACTTC.

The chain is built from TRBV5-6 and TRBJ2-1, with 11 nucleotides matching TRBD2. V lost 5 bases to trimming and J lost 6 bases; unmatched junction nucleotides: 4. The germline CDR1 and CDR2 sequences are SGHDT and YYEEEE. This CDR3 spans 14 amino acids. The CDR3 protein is CASRRLAGSNEQFF. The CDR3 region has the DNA TGTGCCAGCAGGCGACTAGCGGGGAGCAATGAGCAGTTCTTC.

The CDR3 nucleotides read TGTGCCAGCAGTTATCACCCCGAACAGGTCGAGACCCAGTACTTC. Translated: CASSYHPEQVETQYF. The chain uses TRBV6-2 or TRBV6-3 and TRBJ2-5; a weak D match, TRBD1 (5 bases). CDR1 MNHEY and CDR2 SVGEGT come from the germline V gene. The ends were cut back, 3 bases at V and 5 bases at J, with 16 bases in the middle. The CDR3 extends over 15 amino acids.

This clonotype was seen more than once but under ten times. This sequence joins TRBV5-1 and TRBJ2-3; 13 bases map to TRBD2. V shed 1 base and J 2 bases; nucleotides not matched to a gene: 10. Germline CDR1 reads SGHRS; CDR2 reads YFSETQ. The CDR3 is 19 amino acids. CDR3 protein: CASSLRVGTSGTNTDTQYF. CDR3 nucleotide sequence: TGCGCCAGCAGCTTGAGAGTGGGGACTAGCGGGACCAACACAGATACGCAGTATTTT.

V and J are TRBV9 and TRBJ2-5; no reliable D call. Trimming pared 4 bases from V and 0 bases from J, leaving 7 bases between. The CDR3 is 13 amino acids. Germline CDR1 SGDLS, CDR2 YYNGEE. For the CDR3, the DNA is TGTGCCAGCAGCACCCCTCACCAAGAGACCCAGTACTTC. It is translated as CASSTPHQETQYF.

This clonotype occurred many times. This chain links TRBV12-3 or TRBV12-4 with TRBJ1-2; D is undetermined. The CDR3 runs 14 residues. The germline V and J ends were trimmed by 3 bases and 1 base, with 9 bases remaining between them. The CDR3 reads CASSFSGFNYGYTF. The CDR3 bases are TGTGCCAGCAGTTTTTCCGGCTTTAACTATGGCTACACCTTC.